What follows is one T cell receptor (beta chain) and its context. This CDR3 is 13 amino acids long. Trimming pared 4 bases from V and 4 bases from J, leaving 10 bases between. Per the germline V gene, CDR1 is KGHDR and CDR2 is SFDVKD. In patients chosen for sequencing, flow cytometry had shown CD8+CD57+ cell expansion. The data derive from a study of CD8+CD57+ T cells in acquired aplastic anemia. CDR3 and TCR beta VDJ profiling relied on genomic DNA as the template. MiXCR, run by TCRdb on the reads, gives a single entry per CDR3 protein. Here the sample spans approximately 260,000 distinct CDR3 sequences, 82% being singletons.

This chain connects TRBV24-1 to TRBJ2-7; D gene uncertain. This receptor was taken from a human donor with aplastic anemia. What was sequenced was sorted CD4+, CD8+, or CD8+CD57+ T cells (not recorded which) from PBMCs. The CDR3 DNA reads TGTGCCACCAGTGAATCGGGCCAGTACGAGCAGTACTTC. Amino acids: CATSESGQYEQYF.